This TCR beta chain was recorded in a study of cytomegalovirus exposure and HLA in healthy donors. Study as a whole: As released early, the data held around 80 million unique TCRs from HLA-typed donors.

In regard to this clone: The antigen remains unidentified.

The PCR contained 60 Vbeta and 13 Jbeta primers. Profiled with immunoSEQ multiplex PCR; TCRdb holds only in-frame clones, not every one. The sample comprises some 190,000 clones, about 80% of which are singletons, and roughly 1.1% rests with the top ten. Study-wide points: The classifier reportedly diagnosed cytomegalovirus status with high sensitivity and specificity.

The CDR3 totals 14 residues. Germline CDR1 is SGDLS and CDR2 is YYNGEE. Trimming cost V 3 bases and J 7 bases, with 16 bases left between them. The sequencing input was PBMCs. The rearrangement uses TRBV9 and TRBJ1-1, with D tentatively TRBD1 (5 bases). This receptor was identified in a woman aged 40 to 50 in good health and CMV-seronegative. The CDR3 loop reads CASSGKGGVREAFF. CDR3 nucleotides: TGTGCCAGCAGCGGGAAGGGAGGGGTTCGTGAAGCTTTCTTT.